Shown below are 6 T cell receptor beta chains from a single sample sequenced in a study of OX40 agonist ivuxolimab in advanced cancers. Measured with immunoSEQ multiplex PCR; TCRdb has only the in-frame clones, and not every one. The sample has 40,000 to 60,000 clones, under 90% seen once. The sequences come from CD4+ or CD8+ T cells sorted from blood, collected in a trial of the OX40 agonist ivuxolimab. The receptor set was obtained from an adult with an advanced solid tumor such as melanoma, head and neck, liver or kidney cancer.

The chain is built from TRBV29-1 and TRBJ2-1, with 12 nucleotides matching TRBD2. CDR3 length: 20 amino acids. CDR1 and CDR2 (germline): SQVTM, ANQGSEA. V gave up 0 bases and J gave up 10 bases; unmatched junction bases: 22. CDR3 loop: CSVEDLEASGGATADLEQFF. CDR3 coding DNA: TGCAGCGTTGAAGATCTGGAGGCTAGCGGGGGGGCCACGGCTGATTTGGAGCAGTTCTTC.

Comments on this clone: In the same sample, other DNA sequences code for this CDR3. This chain connects TRBV30 to TRBJ2-7; D is undetermined. V was clipped by 2 bases and J by 6 bases, with 11 bases between them. Germline CDR1 is GTSNPN and CDR2 is SVGIG (reference sequence). This CDR3 comprises 12 residues. The CDR3 nucleotides read TGTGCCTGGAGTCTAGGATCCACCGAGCAGTACTTC. This codes for CAWSLGSTEQYF.

The gene calls are TRBV27 and TRBJ1-6, with a tentative D call TRBD1 (6 bases). CDR1 and CDR2 from the germline V gene are MNHEY and SMNVEV (reference sequence). V was clipped by 6 bases and J by 9 bases, with 18 bases between them. The CDR3 is 15 amino acids. The CDR3, as DNA: TGTGCCAGCAGCCTCTCTTTCGGGGGGCCTTCACCCCTCCACTTT. It is translated as CASSLSFGGPSPLHF.

This chain connects TRBV5-6 to TRBJ2-1; TRBD1 is a possible D gene (7 bases). The CDR3 runs 16 residues. The germline V gene encodes CDR1 SGHDT and CDR2 YYEEEE. V was clipped by 4 bases and J by 4 bases, with 18 bases between them. In DNA, the CDR3 is TGTGCCAGCAGCGTCGCGGGACAGTCAGATTACAATGAGCAGTTCTTC. It is translated as CASSVAGQSDYNEQFF.

The chain recombines TRBV12-5 with TRBJ2-4, with D possibly being TRBD1 or TRBD2 (5 bases each). V lost 0 bases and J 4 bases, leaving 19 bases between the germline ends. The germline V gene has CDR1 LGHNT and CDR2 FRNRAP. The CDR3 has 18 residues. The CDR3 loop is CASGLVRAGDGVKNIQYF. The CDR3 bases are TGTGCTAGTGGTTTGGTAAGGGCCGGGGACGGAGTAAAAAACATTCAGTACTTC.

The chain combines TRBV28 with TRBJ2-2; 14 bases are a match to TRBD2. The CDR3 is made up of 17 amino acids. Germline lookup yields CDR1 MDHEN and CDR2 SYDVKM. V gave up 4 bases and J gave up 6 bases; unmatched junction bases: 7. This chain's CDR3 is CASSSPGLAGAPGELFF. CDR3 DNA sequence: TGTGCCAGCAGTTCCCCGGGACTAGCGGGAGCCCCCGGGGAGCTGTTTTTT.